This TCR beta chain was sequenced for a study of cytomegalovirus exposure and HLA in healthy donors. Study findings and constraints: Generally TCR sequences proved uncommon, though certain public TCRs appeared in numerous donors.

Germline V gives CDR1 SQVTM, CDR2 ANQGSEA. V trimming: 6 bases; J trimming: 0 bases; junction bases outside the gene matches: 4. The CDR3 has 13 residues. Clones were sequenced by immunoSEQ multiplex PCR, and TCRdb holds only the in-frame ones, with some missing. This sample has around 120,000 clones; approximately 89% occur once, and the top ten carry approximately 1.8%. In regard to this clone: Its antigen is still unknown.

This rearrangement joins TRBV29-1 to TRBJ1-2; the match to TRBD1 covers 7 bases. The sequence derives from a man younger than 30 in good health and CMV-seronegative. Sequencing was done on a sample of PBMCs. The CDR3 DNA sequence: TGCAGCGTCCGACAGGGCGCTAACTATGGCTACACCTTC. This codes for CSVRQGANYGYTF.